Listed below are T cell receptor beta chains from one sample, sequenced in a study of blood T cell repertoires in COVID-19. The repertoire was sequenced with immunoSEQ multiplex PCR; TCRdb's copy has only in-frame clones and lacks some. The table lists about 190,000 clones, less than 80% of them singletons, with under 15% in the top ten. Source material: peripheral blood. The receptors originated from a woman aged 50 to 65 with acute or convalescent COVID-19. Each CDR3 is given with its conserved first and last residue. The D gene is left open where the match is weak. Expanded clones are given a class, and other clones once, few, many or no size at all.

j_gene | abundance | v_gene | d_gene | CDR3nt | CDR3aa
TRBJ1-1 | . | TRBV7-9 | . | TGTGCCAGCAGCTTAGATCTACCCGCGGCGGGAGCTTTCTTT | CASSLDLPAAGAFF
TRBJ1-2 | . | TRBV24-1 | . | TGTGCCACCAGTGATTATGGACAGATCTATGGCTACACCTTC | CATSDYGQIYGYTF
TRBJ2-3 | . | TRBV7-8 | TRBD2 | TGTGCCAGCAGCCCGCCCTGGCGGGAGGGTGGAGATACGCAGTATTTT | CASSPPWREGGDTQYF
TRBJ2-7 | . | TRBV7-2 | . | TGTGCCAGCAGCTGGGAGGACGGTTCCTACGAGCAGTACTTC | CASSWEDGSYEQYF
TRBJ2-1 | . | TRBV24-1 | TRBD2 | TGTGCCACCAGTGACCCTGGGACTAGTGCGACCAATGAGCAGTTCTTC | CATSDPGTSATNEQFF
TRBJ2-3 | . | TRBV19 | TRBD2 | TGTGCCAGTAGTTTTTTAGCGGGAGTTCGTGCAGATACGCAGTATTTT | CASSFLAGVRADTQYF
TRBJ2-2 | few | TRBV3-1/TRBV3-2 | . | TGTGCCAGCAGCCCGAGACTGGTCACCGGGGAGCTGTTTTTT | CASSPRLVTGELFF
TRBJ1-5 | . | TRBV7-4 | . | TGTGCCAGCAGCTTAGGGGGGCCGGGCAATCAGCCCCAGCATTTT | CASSLGGPGNQPQHF
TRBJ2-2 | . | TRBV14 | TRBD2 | TGTGCCAGCAGCCCAACGGGAGGGATCACCGGGGAGCTGTTTTTT | CASSPTGGITGELFF
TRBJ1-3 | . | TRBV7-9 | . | TGTGCCAGCAGCCTCAGGGGAAGCACTGGAAACACCATATATTTT | CASSLRGSTGNTIYF
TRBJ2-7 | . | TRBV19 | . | TGTGCCAGTTCCCCCGATCGGGGGAACTACGAGCAGTACTTC | CASSPDRGNYEQYF
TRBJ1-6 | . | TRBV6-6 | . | TGTGCCAGCAGTCTAGACGGCGGCTCCTATAATTCACCCCTCCACTTT | CASSLDGGSYNSPLHF
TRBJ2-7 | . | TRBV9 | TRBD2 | TGTGCCAGCAGCGTACTAGCGGGGGGGCGGGAGCAGTACTTC | CASSVLAGGREQYF
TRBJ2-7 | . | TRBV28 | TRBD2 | TGTGCCAGCAGTTTTCAGCGGGGGGCCTACGAGCAGTACTTC | CASSFQRGAYEQYF
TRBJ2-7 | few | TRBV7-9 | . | TGTGCCAGCAGCTTAGCGGGGCGGCAGGCGATCTTC | CASSLAGRQAIF
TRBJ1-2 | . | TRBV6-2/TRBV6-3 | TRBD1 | TGTGCCAGCAGTTACGTGGGACAGAACTATGGCTACACCTTC | CASSYVGQNYGYTF
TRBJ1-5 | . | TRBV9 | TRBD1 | TGTGCCAGCAGTGCTGACAGGGAGCGCAATCAGCCCCAGCATTTT | CASSADRERNQPQHF
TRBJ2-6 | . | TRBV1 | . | TGCACCAGCAGCCCTTACGCACGGCCAAGCGGGGGGAACTCTGGGGCCAACGTCCTGACTTTC | CTSSPYARPSGGNSGANVLTF
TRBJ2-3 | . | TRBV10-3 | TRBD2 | TGTGCCATCAGTGAGAATAGCGGGGGGGTCACAGATACGCAGTATTTT | CAISENSGGVTDTQYF
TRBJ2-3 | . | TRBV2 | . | TGTGCCAGCACCGCGAAGAACAGCCCAGATACGCAGTATTTT | CASTAKNSPDTQYF
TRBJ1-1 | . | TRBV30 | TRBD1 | TGTGCCTGGGGGACAGGGGGAGCGAACACTGAAGCTTTCTTT | CAWGTGGANTEAFF
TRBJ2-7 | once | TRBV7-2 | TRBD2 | TGTGCCAGCAGCTCGAGCAGCGGGACCTCCTACGAGCAGTACTTC | CASSSSSGTSYEQYF
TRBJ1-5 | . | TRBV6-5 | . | TGTGCCAGCAGTTACGGGGCAGATCAGCCCCAGCATTTT | CASSYGADQPQHF
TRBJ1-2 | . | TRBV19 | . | TGTGCCAGTAGTATAAGGCCGGGACAACCCAGCCCTAACTATGGCTACACCTTC | CASSIRPGQPSPNYGYTF
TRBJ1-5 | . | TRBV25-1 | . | TGTGCCAGCAGTGAATCCGGTAGCAATCAGCCCCAGCATTTT | CASSESGSNQPQHF
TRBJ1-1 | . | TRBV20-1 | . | TGCAGTGCTAACCGCGGGCGCGAAGCTTTCTTT | CSANRGREAFF
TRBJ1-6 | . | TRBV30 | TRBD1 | TGTGCCTGGAGTCGACAGGGGGCTAATTCACCCCTCCACTTT | CAWSRQGANSPLHF
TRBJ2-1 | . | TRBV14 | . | TGTGCCAGCAGCCAAGTGTGGCGGGAACCCTACAATGAGCAGTTCTTC | CASSQVWREPYNEQFF
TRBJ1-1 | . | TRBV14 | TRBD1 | TGTGCCAGCAGCCAGCTACAGGGGGCCGTAGCTTTCTTT | CASSQLQGAVAFF
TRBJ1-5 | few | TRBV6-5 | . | TGTGCCAGCAGTTACTCGGCGGGAGGACCCCAGCATTTT | CASSYSAGGPQHF
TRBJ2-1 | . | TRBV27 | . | TGTGCCAGCAGCCACATCGAGGGAGTGGAGCAGTTCTTC | CASSHIEGVEQFF
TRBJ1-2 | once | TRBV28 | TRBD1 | TGTGCCAGCAGCCTAAGACAGGGTCGGGGCTACACCTTC | CASSLRQGRGYTF
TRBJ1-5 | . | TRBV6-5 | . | TGTGCCAGCAGCGAGAACTTAAATCAGCCCCAGCATTTT | CASSENLNQPQHF
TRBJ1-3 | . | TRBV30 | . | TGTGCCTGGAGCAGGGGTTCATCTGGAAACACCATATATTTT | CAWSRGSSGNTIYF
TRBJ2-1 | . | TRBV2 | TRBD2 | TGTGCCAGCAGACACGGGACTAGCGGACCGAACTTCTTCTCCTACAATGAGCAGTTCTTC | CASRHGTSGPNFFSYNEQFF
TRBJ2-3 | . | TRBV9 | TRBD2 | TGTGCCAGCAGCCCCGGACTAGCGGGGCCTACTAGCACAGATACGCAGTATTTT | CASSPGLAGPTSTDTQYF
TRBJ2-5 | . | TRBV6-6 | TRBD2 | TGTGCCAGCAGGGGAATGACTAGCGGGTTACAAGAGACCCAGTACTTC | CASRGMTSGLQETQYF
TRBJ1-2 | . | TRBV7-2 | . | TGTGCCAGCAGCTCTCGACCGACAGCTAACTATGGCTACACCTTC | CASSSRPTANYGYTF
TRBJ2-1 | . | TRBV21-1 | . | TGTGCCAGCAGCAGCTTCCGGGACAGAAACAATGAGCAGTTCTTC | CASSSFRDRNNEQFF
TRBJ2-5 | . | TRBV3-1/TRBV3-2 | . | TGTGCCAGCAGCCACCCAGGGGAAGAGACCCAGTACTTC | CASSHPGEETQYF
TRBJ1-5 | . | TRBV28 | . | TGTGCCAGCAGTAACAGGGTAAACCATCAGCCCCAGCATTTT | CASSNRVNHQPQHF
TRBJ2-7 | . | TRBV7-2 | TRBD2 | TGTGCCAGCAGCCTCCGGGGGGTAGCCTACGAGCAGTACTTC | CASSLRGVAYEQYF
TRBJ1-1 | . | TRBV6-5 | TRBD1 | TGTGCCAGCAGTTACGGCTTCGGGACAGGGGGCACTGAAGCTTTCTTT | CASSYGFGTGGTEAFF
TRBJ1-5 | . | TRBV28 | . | TGTGCCAGCAGTTTTATAGGCAATCAGCCCCAGCATTTT | CASSFIGNQPQHF
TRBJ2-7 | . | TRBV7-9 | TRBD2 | TGTGCCAGCAGCGTCGGTCTAGCGGGAGTCGGCGAGCAGTACTTC | CASSVGLAGVGEQYF
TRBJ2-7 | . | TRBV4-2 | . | TGTGCCAGCAGCCAAAGGGACTTTCGCTACGAGCAGTACTTC | CASSQRDFRYEQYF
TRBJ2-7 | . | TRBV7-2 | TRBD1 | TGTGCCAGCAGTTATAAATCGGACAGGAGCTCCTACGAGCAGTACTTC | CASSYKSDRSSYEQYF
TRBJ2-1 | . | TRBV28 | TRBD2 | TGTGCCAGCCAAGGCGGGAGCCGAATGAGGCAGTTCTTC | CASQGGSRMRQFF
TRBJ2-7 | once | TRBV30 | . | TGTGCCTGGAGTGAGGGGGTCGGGAAGGGAGAGCAGTACTTC | CAWSEGVGKGEQYF
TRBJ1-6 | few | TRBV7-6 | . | TGTGCCAGCAGCCTCTGGGGCTCGGACGATTCACCCCTCCACTTT | CASSLWGSDDSPLHF
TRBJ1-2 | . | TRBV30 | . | TGTGCCTGGGGGGCCAGTTTGGGGCGAGGCTACACCTTC | CAWGASLGRGYTF
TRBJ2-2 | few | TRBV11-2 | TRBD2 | TGTGCCAGCAGCTTAGAAGCGGGAGCGGGCGGGGAGCTGTTTTTT | CASSLEAGAGGELFF
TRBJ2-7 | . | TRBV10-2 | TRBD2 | TGCGCCAGCCGACGGGAGGGCGACTACGAGCAGTACTTC | CASRREGDYEQYF
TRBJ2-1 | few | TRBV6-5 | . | TGTGCCAGCATCGCTCCGGGGGGCCTATACAATGAGCAGTTCTTC | CASIAPGGLYNEQFF
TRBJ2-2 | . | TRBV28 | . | TGTGCCAGCAGTTTATTTGCCAGTTCGAACACCGGGGAGCTGTTTTTT | CASSLFASSNTGELFF
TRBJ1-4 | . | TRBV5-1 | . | TGCGCCAGCAGCTTGTCAGGGCCCGGGGAAAAACTGTTTTTT | CASSLSGPGEKLFF